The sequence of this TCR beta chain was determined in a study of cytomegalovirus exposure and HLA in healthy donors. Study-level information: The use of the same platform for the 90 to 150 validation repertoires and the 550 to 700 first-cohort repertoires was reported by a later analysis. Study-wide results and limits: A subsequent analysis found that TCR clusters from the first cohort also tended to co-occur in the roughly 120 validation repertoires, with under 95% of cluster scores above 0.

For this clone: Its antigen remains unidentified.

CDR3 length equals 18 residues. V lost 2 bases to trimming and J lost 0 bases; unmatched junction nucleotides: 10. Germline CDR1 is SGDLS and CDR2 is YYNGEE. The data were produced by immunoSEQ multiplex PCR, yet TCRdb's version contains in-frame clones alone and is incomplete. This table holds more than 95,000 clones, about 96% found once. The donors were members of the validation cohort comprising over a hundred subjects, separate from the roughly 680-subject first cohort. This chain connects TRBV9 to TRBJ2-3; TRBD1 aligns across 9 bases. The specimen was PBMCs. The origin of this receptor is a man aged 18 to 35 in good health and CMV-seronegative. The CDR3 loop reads CASSVWNRGQGSTDTQYF. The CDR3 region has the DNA TGTGCCAGCAGCGTTTGGAACAGGGGGCAAGGGAGCACAGATACGCAGTATTTT.